These 6 T cell receptor beta chains originate from one sample sequenced in a study of cytotoxic CD8 clonotypes in ibrutinib-treated CLL. Profiled with immunoSEQ multiplex PCR; TCRdb holds only in-frame clones, not every one. The sample records about 130,000 clones, 70% to 80% being singletons. Material: PBMCs, obtained after 12 months of ibrutinib treatment. The receptor set was obtained from a human donor with chronic lymphocytic leukemia.

This chain uses TRBV15 with TRBJ1-3; D is possibly TRBD1 (6 bases). The CDR3 extends over 17 amino acids. Germline values: CDR1 LNHNV, CDR2 YYDKDF (reference sequence). V lost 5 bases and J lost 0, with 17 bases in between. As DNA, the CDR3 is TGTGCCACCAGCGGAATGACAGGACTTCTCTCTGGAAACACCATATATTTT. Amino acid sequence: CATSGMTGLLSGNTIYF.

This clone was counted between two and nine times. V usage is TRBV12-5 and J usage is TRBJ1-1; no clear D. The germline V gene encodes CDR1 LGHNT and CDR2 FRNRAP. CDR3 size: 13 residues. V dropped 7 bases and J dropped 0 bases, with 9 bases sitting between them. CDR3 DNA sequence: TGTGCTAGTGCGCCACCCATGAACACTGAAGCTTTCTTT. It is translated as CASAPPMNTEAFF.

The chain is built from TRBV10-2 and TRBJ2-1; tentatively, D is TRBD2 (6 bases). V dropped 5 bases and J dropped 4 bases, with 18 bases sitting between them. Germline loops: CDR1 WSHSY, CDR2 SAAADI. The CDR3 totals 16 residues. This CDR3 is CASSFRVTRSYNEQFF. The CDR3 DNA sequence: TGCGCCAGCAGTTTTAGGGTGACTAGATCATACAATGAGCAGTTCTTC.

This chain connects TRBV4-2 to TRBJ2-7, with a possible D match to TRBD2 (6 bases). Per the germline V gene, CDR1 is LGHNA and CDR2 is YNFKEQ. The V end lost 2 bases, the J end lost 0 bases, and 11 bases lay between the germline ends. This CDR3 contains 15 residues. CDR3 DNA sequence: TGTGCCAGCAGCCAAAACCGGGACTCCTCCTACGAGCAGTACTTC. Protein: CASSQNRDSSYEQYF.

This chain uses TRBV5-6 with TRBJ2-3; D could derive from TRBD1 or TRBD2 (5 bases each). Germline V gene sequence: CDR1 SGHDT, CDR2 YYEEEE. V dropped 0 bases and J dropped 0 bases, with 8 bases sitting between them. The length of the CDR3 is 15 residues. As DNA, the CDR3 is TGTGCCAGCAGCTTGGGGGGGTATAGCACAGATACGCAGTATTTT. It specifies CASSLGGYSTDTQYF.

This chain joins TRBV28 and TRBJ2-2; 8 bases map to TRBD1. Trimming took 3 bases from V and 4 from J; bases not matched to a gene: 7. The CDR3 has 16 residues. The germline gives CDR1 MDHEN, CDR2 SYDVKM. The CDR3 spells CASSFWTGQSTGELFF. The DNA of the CDR3 is TGTGCCAGCAGTTTTTGGACAGGGCAAAGCACCGGGGAGCTGTTTTTT.